The sample holds a few counts of the clone carrying this T cell receptor (beta chain). Its specificity is unknown. Per the germline V gene, CDR1 is DFQATT and CDR2 is SNEGSKA (reference sequence). The V gene end was trimmed by 3 bases and the J gene end by 0 bases; junction bases not matched to a gene: 21. The CDR3 has 20 residues. TCRdb reanalysed the 5' RACE reads using MiXCR and keeps one entry per CDR3 protein. The repertoire holds about 1.7 million distinct CDR3 sequences, with 32% as singletons. The sample comes from a study of identical twins. Study-level points and caveats: Among monozygotic twins, out-of-frame TCR alpha sharing exceeded what models predicted.

Healthy Caucasians, and only they, were the donors. The sample taken for sequencing was cord blood. The clonotype comes from a newborn girl in good health. This chain joins TRBV20-1 and TRBJ2-7; 9 bases agree with TRBD1. The CDR3 DNA is TGCAGTGCTAGGATTCGGGCCGGGACAGGGAGGGGGTTTAGCTCCTACGAGCAGTACTTC. Its translation: CSARIRAGTGRGFSSYEQYF.